This is a list of T cell receptor beta chains from one sample in a study of cytomegalovirus exposure and HLA in healthy donors. Assay: immunoSEQ multiplex PCR; the TCRdb copy retains only in-frame clones and omits some. Here the sample spans roughly 250,000 clones, under 80% being singletons. Material for sequencing was PBMCs. These receptor sequences come from a female donor in good health and CMV-seronegative. CDR3s include the opening cysteine and the closing phenylalanine or tryptophan. The D gene is left open where the match is weak. Size tells how often a clone was seen (once, few, many) or the class of an expanded clone, and some rows leave it out.

j_gene,v_gene,d_gene,abundance,CDR3aa,CDR3nt
TRBJ1-4,TRBV28,-,-,CASSLSPGRVFF,TGTGCCAGCAGTTTATCCCCAGGGAGGGTGTTTTTT
TRBJ1-1,TRBV5-1,TRBD1,-,CASSSPSGQGMNTEAFF,TGCGCCAGCAGCTCACCCTCTGGACAGGGGATGAACACTGAAGCTTTCTTT
TRBJ2-2,TRBV7-2,-,-,CARRGRDTGELFF,TGTGCCAGGCGGGGGCGGGACACCGGGGAGCTGTTTTTT
TRBJ2-7,TRBV5-1,-,-,CASSPDAGRLYEQYF,TGCGCCAGCAGCCCTGACGCGGGGCGGCTATACGAGCAGTACTTC
TRBJ1-2,TRBV11-3,TRBD1,-,CASSLARDRGPSYGYTF,TGTGCCAGCAGCTTAGCTCGGGACAGGGGACCTTCCTATGGCTACACCTTC
TRBJ2-5,TRBV7-8,-,-,CASSLNPGRETQYF,TGTGCCAGCAGCTTAAATCCGGGGAGGGAGACCCAGTACTTC
TRBJ2-1,TRBV13,-,-,CASSLYLASKSYNEQFF,TGTGCCAGCAGCTTATACTTAGCGTCCAAGTCCTACAATGAGCAGTTCTTC
TRBJ1-1,TRBV9,TRBD1,-,CASSEQGAGNTEAFF,TGTGCCAGCAGCGAACAGGGGGCGGGGAACACTGAAGCTTTCTTT
TRBJ2-7,TRBV11-2,-,-,CASSSLLQSPYEQYF,TGTGCCAGCAGCAGCCTGCTACAGAGTCCCTACGAGCAGTACTTC
TRBJ2-7,TRBV11-2,TRBD2,-,CASSFGRASYEQYF,TGTGCCAGCAGCTTTGGGAGGGCCTCCTACGAGCAGTACTTC
TRBJ1-5,TRBV6-6,-,few,CASSYDGGPQHF,TGTGCCAGCAGTTACGATGGAGGACCCCAGCATTTT
TRBJ2-7,TRBV10-3,TRBD1,-,CAIQTRTGDYEQYF,TGTGCCATCCAGACTCGGACAGGGGATTACGAGCAGTACTTC
TRBJ2-3,TRBV18,TRBD2,-,CASSRSGYGDTQYF,TGTGCCAGCTCACGTAGCGGGTATGGAGATACGCAGTATTTT
TRBJ2-1,TRBV6-1,-,-,CASSEIMQEQFF,TGTGCCAGCAGTGAAATTATGCAGGAGCAGTTCTTC
TRBJ2-2,TRBV7-3,TRBD2,-,CASSLGLADANTGELFF,TGTGCCAGCAGCTTAGGACTAGCGGACGCGAACACCGGGGAGCTGTTTTTT